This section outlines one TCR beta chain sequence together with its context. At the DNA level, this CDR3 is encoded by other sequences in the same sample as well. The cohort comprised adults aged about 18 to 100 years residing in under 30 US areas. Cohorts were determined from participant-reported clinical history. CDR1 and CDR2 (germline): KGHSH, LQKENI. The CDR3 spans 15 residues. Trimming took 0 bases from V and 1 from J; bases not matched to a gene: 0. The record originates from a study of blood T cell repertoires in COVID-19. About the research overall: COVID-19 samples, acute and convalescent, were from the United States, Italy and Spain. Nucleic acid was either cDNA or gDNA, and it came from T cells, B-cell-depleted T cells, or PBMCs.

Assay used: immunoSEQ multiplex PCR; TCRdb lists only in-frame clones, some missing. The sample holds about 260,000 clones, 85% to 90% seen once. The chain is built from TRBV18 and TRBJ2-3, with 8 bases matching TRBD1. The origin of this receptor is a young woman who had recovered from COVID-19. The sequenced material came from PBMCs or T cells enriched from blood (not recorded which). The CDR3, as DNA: TGTGCCAGCTCACCACCGGGACAGGGCACAGATACGCAGTATTTT. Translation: CASSPPGQGTDTQYF.